These T cell receptor beta chains were read from a single sample in a study of shared clonotypes between healthy human individuals. The data were produced by immunoSEQ multiplex PCR, yet TCRdb's version contains in-frame clones alone and is incomplete. The sample lists some 1,600,000 clones, about 98% occurring once. The material sequenced was naive CD4+ T cells sorted from blood. The receptors originated from a man between 25 and 39 years old in good health. CDR3s include the opening cysteine and the closing phenylalanine or tryptophan. The D gene is left open where the match is weak. Size is stated for part of the rows, as once, few or many counts, or as a class when the clone is expanded.

j_call v_call d_call clone_size cdr3_nt cdr3_aa
TRBJ2-7 TRBV7-2 . . TGTGCCAGCAGCCCCGACCCCCACTCCTACGAGCAGTACTTC CASSPDPHSYEQYF
TRBJ2-5 TRBV11-3 TRBD2 . TGTGCCAGCCTTCGCCGGACTAGCGATTCCAAAGAGACCCAGTACTTC CASLRRTSDSKETQYF
TRBJ2-2 TRBV11-2 . . TGTGCCAGCAGCTTAGATCGGCGGGGTTCGAACACCGGGGAGCTGTTTTTT CASSLDRRGSNTGELFF
TRBJ2-6 TRBV7-9 . once TGTGCCAGCAGCTTAGCGGGCGGAGAATCTGGGGCCAACGTCCTGACTTTC CASSLAGGESGANVLTF
TRBJ1-2 TRBV18 . . TGTGCCAGCTCACCACTGGCGGGATTAGCTAACTATGGCTACACCTTC CASSPLAGLANYGYTF
TRBJ2-3 TRBV5-1 . . TGCGCCAGCGGACGGACGGTCGGGGGAACAGATACGCAGTATTTT CASGRTVGGTDTQYF
TRBJ2-7 TRBV15 TRBD2 . TGTGCCACCAGCAGAGGAGGGCGGGAGGGCCGCGAGCAGTACTTC CATSRGGREGREQYF
TRBJ2-7 TRBV7-2 TRBD2 . TGTGCCACTACACTTACAACCGGGACTAGGGGCAGTTACGAGCAGTACTTC CATTLTTGTRGSYEQYF
TRBJ2-1 TRBV7-2 TRBD2 . TGTGCCAGCAGCTCACCGCCTGGGCTAGCGGGAGGGGAGCAGTTCTTC CASSSPPGLAGGEQFF
TRBJ1-2 TRBV5-8 TRBD1 . TGTGCCAGCAGCTTGAAGGGGGCCCGTGGCTACACCTTC CASSLKGARGYTF
TRBJ2-5 TRBV5-4 TRBD2 . TGTGCCAGCAGTCGTCTAGCGGGAGGGAACCAAGAGACCCAGTACTTC CASSRLAGGNQETQYF
TRBJ2-7 TRBV7-8 . . TGTGCCAGCAGCTTAGAGTTTTCCACAGTTGGCGAGCAGTACTTC CASSLEFSTVGEQYF
TRBJ1-1 TRBV5-1 . . TGCGCCAGTAAGCTTGGGGAGGCTAGGAACACTGAAGCTTTCTTT CASKLGEARNTEAFF
TRBJ2-7 TRBV11-2 . . TGTGCCAGCAGCTTAGGGGGATCGGTTTACGAGCAGTACTTC CASSLGGSVYEQYF
TRBJ2-7 TRBV7-9 . . TGTGCCAGCAGCCGACCAGGAGGTAGAATCTACGAGCAGTACTTC CASSRPGGRIYEQYF
TRBJ2-7 TRBV10-1 TRBD2 . TGCGCCAGCAGCGCTATAGCGGGAGGGCCCTACGAGCAGTACTTC CASSAIAGGPYEQYF
TRBJ2-7 TRBV5-1 TRBD1 . TGCGCCAGCAGCTCTTACCAATCCACAGGGGGAAGGAGCGAGCAGTACTTC CASSSYQSTGGRSEQYF
TRBJ1-5 TRBV7-2 . . TGTGCCAGCAGTGACAGGACCGGTCAGCCCCAGCATTTT CASSDRTGQPQHF
TRBJ1-5 TRBV18 . . TGTGCCAGCTCACAGGGTCCCAATCAGCCCCAGCATTTT CASSQGPNQPQHF
TRBJ2-1 TRBV2 TRBD2 . TGTGCCAGCAGGAGGGTCTCGGGGGGGAGTTCCCACAATGAGCAGTTCTTC CASRRVSGGSSHNEQFF
TRBJ1-1 TRBV4-2 . . TGTGCCAGCAGCCAAGTAAAGGGGGGATGGGGCACTGAAGCTTTCTTT CASSQVKGGWGTEAFF
TRBJ2-1 TRBV6-4 TRBD2 . TGTGCCAGCAGGCGGCAAAGCGGGAGGCGCTACAATGAGCAGTTCTTC CASRRQSGRRYNEQFF
TRBJ2-2 TRBV6-4 . once TGTGCCAGCAGTGACTCGTTCGCAGGCCCTATCCTCGGCGAGCTGTTTTTT CASSDSFAGPILGELFF
TRBJ2-5 TRBV5-5 TRBD1 . TGTGCCAGCAGCTTGGACAGGGGAATAGAGACCCAGTACTTC CASSLDRGIETQYF
TRBJ2-7 TRBV18 . . TGTGCCAGCTCAGTCCAGGTCGGGACCCTCACTTACTACGAGCAGTACTTC CASSVQVGTLTYYEQYF
TRBJ1-1 TRBV18 . . TGTGCCAGCTCACCAGACAGACACACTGAAGCTTTCTTT CASSPDRHTEAFF
TRBJ1-5 TRBV28 TRBD1 . TGTGCCAGCAGTTTTCTGGACAGGGAGTGGCAGCCCCAGCATTTT CASSFLDREWQPQHF
TRBJ1-1 TRBV5-1 TRBD1 . TGCGCCAGCAGCGAGGGGACAGGGTACACTGAAGCTTTCTTT CASSEGTGYTEAFF
TRBJ2-1 TRBV27 . . TGTGCCAGCAGTGGGGGGCTCACTCGTGGGGTAAATGAGCAGTTCTTC CASSGGLTRGVNEQFF
TRBJ1-2 TRBV5-4 . . TGTGCCAGCAGCTGGGGGGAGTCTAACTATGGCTACACCTTC CASSWGESNYGYTF
TRBJ2-1 TRBV5-1 . . TGCGCCAGCAGCTTGGAGGGACTCGCGGCCAATGAGCAGTTCTTC CASSLEGLAANEQFF
TRBJ1-3 TRBV6-5 . . TGTGCCAGCAGCCCTCGATTCGATGGAAACACCATATATTTT CASSPRFDGNTIYF
TRBJ1-5 TRBV19 . . TGTGCCAGTAGTCGTCGACAAGAAGTCAATCAGCCCCAGCATTTT CASSRRQEVNQPQHF
TRBJ2-2 TRBV18 . . TGTGCCAGCTCACCTACTACCGGGGAGCTGTTTTTT CASSPTTGELFF
TRBJ2-7 TRBV18 . once TGTGCCAGCTCACCAAACAGGGACTACGAGCAGTACTTC CASSPNRDYEQYF
TRBJ2-1 TRBV7-9 TRBD2 once TGTGCCAGCAGCCAACTAGCGGGAGTCGTCAATGAGCAGTTCTTC CASSQLAGVVNEQFF
TRBJ1-2 TRBV5-5 . . TGTGCCAGCAGCCCCTTGGGGCAGAACTATGGCTACACCTTC CASSPLGQNYGYTF
TRBJ1-1 TRBV5-6 . . TGTGCCAGCAGCCAAGTGATGAACACTGAAGCTTTCTTT CASSQVMNTEAFF
TRBJ2-3 TRBV5-4 . . TGTGCCAGCAGGGAAGGGACGGACAGCCGGAGCACAGATACGCAGTATTTT CASREGTDSRSTDTQYF
TRBJ2-7 TRBV4-1 TRBD1 . TGCGCCAGCAGCCAAGATTCGACAGGGGGCATGGACGAGCAGTACTTC CASSQDSTGGMDEQYF
TRBJ2-6 TRBV11-2 . . TGTGCCAGCAGACGAGGGGGACCGGGCCGTTCCTCTGGGGCCAACGTCCTGACTTTC CASRRGGPGRSSGANVLTF
TRBJ1-4 TRBV7-2 . . TGTGCCAGCAGCCCCGACAGTTTCGGCGGGAAACTGTTTTTT CASSPDSFGGKLFF
TRBJ2-1 TRBV7-2 . . TGTGCCAGCAGCTTAGCTCTTTCTTTGCTCAATAATGAGCAGTTCTTC CASSLALSLLNNEQFF
TRBJ2-5 TRBV4-3 TRBD2 . TGCGCCAGCAGTCCTGATCGGGGACTAGCGGAGACCCAGTACTTC CASSPDRGLAETQYF
TRBJ1-4 TRBV4-3 TRBD1 . TGCGCCAGCAGCCAAGATTTTCGACAGGGGGCGCGAGAAAAACTGTTTTTT CASSQDFRQGAREKLFF
TRBJ2-1 TRBV19 . . TGTGCCACGGGTCCTCCGGGATACAATGAGCAGTTCTTC CATGPPGYNEQFF
TRBJ2-1 TRBV2 TRBD2 . TGTGCCAGCAGCCGGGAGCGGGAGTCCTACAATGAGCAGTTCTTC CASSRERESYNEQFF
TRBJ1-3 TRBV5-1 . once TGCGCCAGCAGCTTTTACCCTGGAAACACCATATATTTT CASSFYPGNTIYF
TRBJ1-1 TRBV18 . . TGTGCCAGCTCACCACTCTTCGGGGCTGAAATTGAAGCTTTCTTT CASSPLFGAEIEAFF
TRBJ2-1 TRBV7-9 TRBD2 . TGTGCCAGCAGCTTGGGTCTAGGACTAGCGGAATACAATGAGCAGTTCTTC CASSLGLGLAEYNEQFF
TRBJ2-5 TRBV2 . . TGTGCCAGCAGCGTTTCTCCGTCGACCGGTTCGTGGACCCAGTACTTC CASSVSPSTGSWTQYF